Presented here are 19 T cell receptor beta chains from one specimen sequenced in a study of T-cell reconstitution after alpha-beta-depleted transplantation in children. As it was prepared, the TCRbeta library received unique molecular identifiers. TCRdb re-derived calls from the PCR reads in MiXCR, one entry per CDR3 protein. Of about 200,000 distinct CDR3 sequences in the sample, more than 14% were seen once. This specimen was PBMCs from the stem cell graft donor, taken from the stem cell graft. The source is a human donor who donated a stem cell graft to a child with acute lymphoblastic leukemia.

This clonotype was counted at least ten times. The chain links TRBV12-3 or TRBV12-4 to TRBJ1-2; tentatively, D is TRBD1 (5 bases). Trimming left V 8 bases short and J 4 bases short, with 26 bases between. This CDR3 comprises 17 residues. The CDR3 nucleotides are TGTGCCAGCCGACAACCCGGGGGAGGGGCGGTAAGCTATGGCTACACCTTC. It yields the protein CASRQPGGGAVSYGYTF.

In this sample, this clonotype turned up many times. The V and J genes are TRBV20-1 and TRBJ2-5; TRBD2 matches 9 bases. Germline V gene lookup returns CDR1 DFQATT and CDR2 SNEGSKA (reference sequence). The trim removed 5 bases at V and 7 bases at J, leaving 5 bases unmatched. This CDR3 has 12 residues. The CDR3 region is CSAGTSTGTQYF. The CDR3 nucleotides are TGCAGTGCTGGGACTAGCACCGGGACCCAGTACTTC.

Many counts were recorded for this clonotype. This CDR3 reads CASSFRPPSDEQFF. DNA for the CDR3: TGCGCCAGCAGCTTCAGACCCCCCTCCGATGAGCAGTTCTTC. The chain couples TRBV5-1 to TRBJ2-1; D remains unclear. The germline V gene has CDR1 SGHRS and CDR2 YFSETQ. V was cut by 2 bases and J by 8 bases, with 14 bases left in between. The length of the CDR3 is 14 residues.

This clonotype was seen repeatedly, ten times or more. This sequence joins TRBV20-1 and TRBJ2-1; 15 nucleotides line up with TRBD2. V trimming: 7 bases; J trimming: 7 bases; junction bases outside the gene matches: 17. Germline CDR1 is DFQATT and CDR2 is SNEGSKA (reference sequence). The CDR3 runs 18 residues. The CDR3 region is CSGLNLMGLAGGTNEQFF. The CDR3 coding sequence is TGCAGTGGCCTGAATCTGATGGGACTAGCGGGAGGAACTAATGAGCAGTTCTTC.

This clonotype appeared many times. The chain couples TRBV28 to TRBJ2-5; weak D call: TRBD1 (7 bases). This CDR3 is 15 amino acids long. The ends were cut back, 8 bases at V and 4 bases at J, with 20 bases in the middle. The germline gives CDR1 MDHEN, CDR2 SYDVKM. CDR3 sequence (DNA): TGTGCCAGCTCGGGGGCAGGGGGTTCCCCAGAGACCCAGTACTTC. It specifies CASSGAGGSPETQYF.

This clonotype was counted many times. V gene TRBV2 combines with J gene TRBJ1-2; possibly TRBD1 for D (5 bases). CDR3 length: 15 amino acids. Per the germline V gene, CDR1 is SNHLY and CDR2 is FYNNEI. The ends were cut back, 2 bases at V and 5 bases at J, with 15 bases in the middle. CDR3 coding DNA: TGTGCCAGCAGTGAATCCTCCGGGACGGTTTATGGCTACACCTTC. It is translated as CASSESSGTVYGYTF.

This clonotype was counted many times. V usage is TRBV5-1 and J usage is TRBJ2-1; 8 bases align to TRBD2. The ends lost 4 bases at V and 2 bases at J; junction bases unmatched: 14. CDR1 and CDR2 (germline): SGHRS, YFSETQ. This CDR3 contains 18 residues. The DNA of the CDR3 is TGCGCCAGCAGCCCTCAGATAAAAGCGGGAGCGACCTACAATGAGCAGTTCTTC. It yields the protein CASSPQIKAGATYNEQFF.

This clonotype was counted ten times or more. The CDR3 spells CSARAPGGSLHEQFF. The CDR3 DNA sequence: TGCAGTGCTAGGGCTCCAGGGGGTTCTCTCCATGAGCAGTTCTTC. The genes are TRBV20-1 and TRBJ2-1, with TRBD1 matching 7 bases. J gave up 8 bases and V 3 bases, and 13 bases lay outside the gene matches. Germline V gene sequence: CDR1 DFQATT, CDR2 SNEGSKA (reference sequence). The CDR3 spans 15 residues.

This clonotype was seen at least ten times. V is TRBV6-5 and J is TRBJ2-1, with 9 bases identical to TRBD1. J gave up 7 bases and V 0 bases, and 7 bases lay outside the gene matches. The CDR3 has 16 amino acids. Germline lookup yields CDR1 MNHEY and CDR2 SVGAGI. The CDR3 reads CASSYSIPGQGNEQFF. For the CDR3, the DNA is TGTGCCAGCAGTTACTCGATCCCGGGACAGGGAAATGAGCAGTTCTTC.

The sample holds many counts of this clonotype. The gene calls are TRBV5-1 and TRBJ2-1; 12 nucleotides align to TRBD2. The CDR3 extends over 17 amino acids. Germline values: CDR1 SGHRS, CDR2 YFSETQ. V lost 5 bases and J lost 7; bases outside the gene matches: 13. The CDR3, as DNA: TGCGCCAGCAGTCCCCTTCCCTCTAGCGGGAGGGCGAATGAGCAGTTCTTC. Encoded protein: CASSPLPSSGRANEQFF.

This clonotype was recorded a few times. V is TRBV5-1 and J is TRBJ2-7; 7 bases agree with TRBD2. V was clipped by 6 bases and J by 6 bases; unmatched bases: 15. The germline V gene encodes CDR1 SGHRS and CDR2 YFSETQ. CDR3 length: 15 amino acids. CDR3 bases: TGCGCCAGCACCCCCTGGGAGGGATCGGGAAGCGAGCAGTACTTC. The encoded protein is CASTPWEGSGSEQYF.

This clonotype was found many times. The chain has TRBV10-2 and TRBJ2-3; D is unresolved. The V and J ends lost 8 bases and 1 base respectively, with 13 bases between them. This CDR3 comprises 14 residues. The germline gives CDR1 WSHSY, CDR2 SAAADI. CDR3 sequence: CASLIAEGTDTQYF. In DNA, the CDR3 is TGCGCCAGCTTAATAGCTGAGGGCACAGATACGCAGTATTTT.

At least ten counts were recorded for this clonotype. This chain uses TRBV20-1 with TRBJ1-2; unclear D gene. The CDR3 extends over 13 amino acids. Germline values: CDR1 DFQATT, CDR2 SNEGSKA (reference sequence). Trimming took off 4 bases at V and 2 bases at J, with 11 bases between the two ends. CDR3 DNA sequence: TGCAGTGCTAAGCTAGGGCCAAACTATGGCTACACCTTC. The encoded protein is CSAKLGPNYGYTF.

To note about this clonotype: A much larger clone is a single base away; this may be a read error. The chain carries TRBV5-1 and TRBJ2-7, with TRBD2 matching 11 bases. J gave up 9 bases and V 6 bases, and 11 bases lay outside the gene matches. This CDR3 contains 14 residues. Germline-derived CDR1 and CDR2 are SGHRS and YFSETQ. The CDR3 spells CASTSVLAGATQYF. Written as DNA, the CDR3 is TGCGCCAGCACCTCGGTACTAGCGGGAGCCACGCAGTACTTC. Based on the CDR3 plus reference TRBV5-1 and TRBJ2-7, the full variable domain is KAGVTQTPRYLIKTRGQQVTLSCSPISGHRSVSWYQQTPGQGLQFLFEYFSETQRNKGNFPGRFSGRQFSNSRSEMNVSTLELGDSALYLCASTSVLAGATQYFGPGTRLTVT.

As regards this clonotype: A much larger clone lies one base from this, so it may be a read error. The J gene is TRBJ1-2, the V gene TRBV12-3 or TRBV12-4; TRBD1 aligns across 12 bases. The CDR3 sequence is 17 residues long. CDR3 loop: CVSSRSGTGGAQNGYTF. The CDR3 nucleotides are TGTGTCAGCTCTCGCTCCGGGACAGGGGGCGCCCAGAATGGCTACACCTTC.

This clonotype appeared many times. The chain joins TRBV6-1 to TRBJ1-1, with D possibly TRBD1 on 5 matching bases. The V end was cut by 7 bases, the J end by 8 bases, with 20 bases between. This CDR3 comprises 14 residues. Germline V lookup: CDR1 MNHNS, CDR2 SASEGT. In DNA form, the CDR3 reads TGTGCCAGCACTCTCGAAGGGATAGGGGACGAAGCTTTCTTT. As protein: CASTLEGIGDEAFF.

The table lists this clonotype with many counts. V gene TRBV29-1 combines with J gene TRBJ2-4; the match to TRBD1 covers 7 bases. Germline assignment: CDR1 SQVTM and CDR2 ANQGSEA. The CDR3 totals 13 residues. Trimming removed 7 bases from V and 5 bases from J; junction bases left unmatched: 8. CDR3 loop: CSAADRTQNIQYF. CDR3 sequence (DNA): TGCAGCGCAGCGGACAGGACCCAAAACATTCAGTACTTC.

This clonotype was found many times. The chain combines TRBV4-1 with TRBJ1-2; 8 bases are a match to TRBD1. The V and J ends lost 4 bases and 3 bases, in that order; junction bases with no gene match: 10. Germline V gene sequence: CDR1 MGHRA, CDR2 YSYEKL. The CDR3 spans 16 residues. CDR3: CASSLPDRVEDYGYTF. The DNA for the CDR3 is TGCGCCAGCAGCCTGCCGGACAGGGTCGAGGACTATGGCTACACCTTC.

This clonotype was counted a few times. The gene calls are TRBV6-5 and TRBJ2-3; 7 bases are a match to TRBD2. The CDR3 consists of 15 residues. Germline trimming cut 2 bases from V and 0 bases from J; bases unmatched to any gene: 2. Germline V gene data show CDR1 as MNHEY and CDR2 as SVGAGI. The CDR3 coding sequence is TGTGCCAGCAGTTACCGGCGGGAGAGCACAGATACGCAGTATTTT. Its protein is CASSYRRESTDTQYF.